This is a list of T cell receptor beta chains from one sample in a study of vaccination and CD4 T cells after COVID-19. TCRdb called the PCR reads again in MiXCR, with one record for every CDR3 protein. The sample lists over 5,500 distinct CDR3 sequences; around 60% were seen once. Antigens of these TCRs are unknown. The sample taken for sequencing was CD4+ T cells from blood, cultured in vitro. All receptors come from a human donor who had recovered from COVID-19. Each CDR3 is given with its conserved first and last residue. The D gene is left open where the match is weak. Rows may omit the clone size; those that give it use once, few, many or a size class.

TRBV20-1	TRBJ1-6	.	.	CSARPRGLLNSYNSPLHF	TGCAGTGCTAGACCGAGGGGACTACTAAACTCCTATAATTCACCCCTCCACTTT
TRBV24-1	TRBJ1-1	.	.	CATSDQGTAEAFF	TGTGCCACCAGTGACCAGGGTACCGCTGAAGCTTTCTTT
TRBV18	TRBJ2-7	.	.	CASSLGVREQYF	TGTGCCAGCTCACTAGGGGTCCGGGAGCAGTACTTC
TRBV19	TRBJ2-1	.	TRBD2	CASSIPGLKNEQFF	TGTGCCAGTAGTATACCGGGACTAAAGAACGAGCAGTTCTTC
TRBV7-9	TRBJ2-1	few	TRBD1	CASSLEQGPYNEQFF	TGTGCCAGCAGCTTAGAACAGGGGCCCTACAATGAGCAGTTCTTC
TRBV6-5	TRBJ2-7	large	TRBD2	CASSYGAAGGPEEQYF	TGTGCCAGCAGTTACGGGGCAGCGGGGGGGCCGGAGGAGCAGTACTTC
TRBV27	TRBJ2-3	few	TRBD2	CASSPTSFADTQYF	TGTGCCAGCAGCCCGACTAGCTTTGCTGATACGCAGTATTTT
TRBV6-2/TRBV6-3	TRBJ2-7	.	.	CASSYQTGDYSYEQYF	TGTGCCAGCAGTTACCAAACGGGTGATTACTCCTACGAGCAGTACTTC
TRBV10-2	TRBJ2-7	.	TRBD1	CASSPRQGTEQYF	TGCGCCAGCTCGCCGCGACAGGGAACCGAGCAGTACTTC
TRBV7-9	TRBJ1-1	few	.	CASSLGGLTTEAFF	TGTGCCAGCAGCTTAGGTGGCCTGACCACTGAAGCTTTCTTT